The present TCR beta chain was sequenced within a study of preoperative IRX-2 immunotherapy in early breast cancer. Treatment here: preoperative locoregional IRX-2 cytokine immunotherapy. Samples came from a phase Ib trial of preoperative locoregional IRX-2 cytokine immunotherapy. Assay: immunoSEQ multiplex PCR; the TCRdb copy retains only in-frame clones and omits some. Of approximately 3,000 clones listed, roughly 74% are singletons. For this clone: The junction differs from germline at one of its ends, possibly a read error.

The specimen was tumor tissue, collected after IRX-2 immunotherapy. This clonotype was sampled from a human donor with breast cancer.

This CDR3 reads CASSLDSGYNEQFF. The CDR3 DNA follows: TGTGCCAGCAGCTTAGACTCGGGATACAATGAGCAGTTCTTC. This chain links TRBV15 with TRBJ2-1; D is possibly TRBD2 (5 bases). The germline V gene has CDR1 LNHNV and CDR2 YYDKDF (reference sequence). This CDR3 has 14 amino acids.